A single sample gave rise to the 29 T cell receptor beta chains below, sequenced in a study of blood T cell repertoires in COVID-19. Using immunoSEQ multiplex PCR, the repertoire was profiled, and TCRdb retains in-frame clones only, with some absent. The sample yields about 150,000 clones, more than 80% seen once. The sequenced sample was peripheral blood. The source is a man aged 65 to 79 with acute or convalescent COVID-19.

The chain employs TRBV18 and TRBJ2-3, with 10 bases fitting TRBD1. The CDR3 loop spans 16 amino acids. Germline CDR1 is KGHSH and CDR2 is LQKENI. Losses at the gene ends were 4 bases for V and 2 bases for J; bases not matched to a gene: 6. The CDR3 here is CASSLTGQGTTDTQYF. The CDR3 region has the DNA TGTGCCAGCTCACTTACGGGACAGGGGACCACAGATACGCAGTATTTT.

This clone was recorded once. The rearrangement joins TRBV6-5 to TRBJ1-2; 10 nucleotides agree with TRBD1. V was pared by 7 bases and J by 7 bases, with 6 bases of the junction left unmatched. The CDR3 loop spans 13 amino acids. Germline V gene data show CDR1 as MNHEY and CDR2 as SVGAGI. The CDR3 DNA sequence: TGTGCCAGCACCCGACAGGGGGCTGGTGGCTACACCTTC. Translating gives CASTRQGAGGYTF.

This clone was observed once. The V and J genes are TRBV7-6 and TRBJ1-3; 7 bases are a match to TRBD1. The germline V gene has CDR1 SGHVS and CDR2 FNYEAQ. V gave up 3 bases and J gave up 2 bases; unmatched junction bases: 4. CDR3 length equals 15 residues. The CDR3 reads CASSFGTAPGNTIYF. For the CDR3, the DNA is TGTGCCAGCAGCTTTGGGACAGCTCCTGGAAACACCATATATTTT.

The chain joins TRBV6-5 to TRBJ1-6, with D perhaps TRBD1 (5 bases). The V gene's germline CDR1 is MNHEY and CDR2 SVGAGI. The V end lost 0 bases, the J end lost 12 bases, and 9 bases lay between the germline ends. The CDR3 sequence is 13 residues long. The CDR3 protein is CASSYSRGRPLHF. The CDR3 DNA reads TGTGCCAGCAGTTACTCAAGGGGCCGACCCCTCCACTTT.

The chain is built from TRBV19 and TRBJ2-7; D possibly corresponds to TRBD1 (6 bases). The V gene lost 4 bases and the J gene lost 3 bases, with 16 bases spanning the gap. Germline V gene lookup returns CDR1 LNHDA and CDR2 SQIVND (reference sequence). The CDR3 extends over 15 amino acids. The CDR3 is CASSTSTGPHYEQYF. CDR3 nucleotides: TGTGCCAGTAGTACGAGCACAGGGCCTCACTACGAGCAGTACTTC.

The chain has TRBV19 and TRBJ2-4; the match to TRBD1 covers 10 bases. The V segment lost 6 bases and the J segment 8 bases; nucleotides outside the gene matches: 13. The V gene's germline CDR1 is LNHDA and CDR2 SQIVND (reference sequence). This CDR3 is built from 16 residues. In DNA form, the CDR3 reads TGTGCCAGTAGCCCCCGGGGGGACAGGGGAATTTACATTCAGTACTTC. Its translation: CASSPRGDRGIYIQYF.

The chain combines TRBV7-3 with TRBJ2-3; 8 bases align to TRBD2. V dropped 6 bases and J dropped 8; count of bases not matched to a gene: 16. In germline, CDR1 is SGHTA, CDR2 FQGTGA. This CDR3 region has 16 residues. The CDR3 DNA follows: TGTGCCAGCAGTCACCCTGGGACTAGTCTTCGTGGTACGCAGTATTTT. As protein: CASSHPGTSLRGTQYF. The full variable domain, rest sourced from reference TRBV7-3 and TRBJ2-3, is GAGVSQTPSNKVTEKGKYVELRCDPISGHTALYWYRQSLGQGPEFLIYFQGTGAADDSGLPNDRFFAVRPEGSVSTLKIQRTERGDSAVYLCASSHPGTSLRGTQYFGPGTRLTVL.

The chain carries TRBV5-6 and TRBJ1-4; D possibly corresponds to TRBD1 (5 bases). V lost 4 bases and J lost 3, with 13 bases in between. The CDR3 loop spans 15 amino acids. The germline CDR1 and CDR2 sequences are SGHDT and YYEEEE. The CDR3 here is CASSPTRAPNEKLFF. DNA for the CDR3: TGTGCCAGCAGCCCAACCAGGGCGCCTAATGAAAAACTGTTTTTT.

The J gene is TRBJ1-2, the V gene TRBV5-1, with a tentative D call TRBD1 (6 bases). The V end was cut by 2 bases, the J end by 4 bases, with 9 bases between. Germline V lookup: CDR1 SGHRS, CDR2 YFSETQ. The CDR3 covers 13 residues. The CDR3 loop reads CASSFNRVYGYTF. The CDR3 nucleotides are TGCGCCAGCAGCTTCAACAGGGTCTATGGCTACACCTTC.

V gene TRBV30 combines with J gene TRBJ2-7, with 7 bases identical to TRBD1. Trimming at V came to 0 bases and at J to 8 bases, leaving 10 bases not matched to a gene. Germline V lookup: CDR1 GTSNPN, CDR2 SVGIG (reference sequence). There are 14 residues in the CDR3. The CDR3 loop is CAWSVNRGQTQQYF. Here the CDR3 DNA reads TGTGCCTGGAGTGTAAATAGGGGACAGACTCAGCAGTACTTC.

CDR3 in DNA: TGTGCCAGCAGTGAGGGGAGAGCTATCGTCTCTGGGGCCAACGTCCTGACTTTC. The encoded protein is CASSEGRAIVSGANVLTF. The rearrangement uses TRBV6-1 and TRBJ2-6, with D perhaps matching TRBD2 (5 bases). The germline V gene encodes CDR1 MNHNS and CDR2 SASEGT. With 3 bases removed from V and 0 bases from J, the gap between germline ends came to 15 bases. The CDR3 runs to 18 residues.

The J gene is TRBJ1-1, the V gene TRBV9, with 10 bases matching TRBD1. The V and J ends lost 4 bases and 4 bases, in that order; junction bases with no gene match: 10. The CDR3 is 16 residues long. CDR1 and CDR2 (germline): SGDLS, YYNGEE. Here the CDR3 reads CASSTQPGTGVTEAFF. CDR3 sequence (DNA): TGTGCCAGCAGCACCCAACCGGGGACAGGGGTCACTGAAGCTTTCTTT.

The chain uses TRBV6-6 and TRBJ2-1; 10 bases fit TRBD2. The junction had 7 bases not matched to a gene; V was cut back by 6 bases and J by 2 bases. The CDR3 extends over 16 amino acids. CDR1 is MNHNY, CDR2 SVGAGI, per germline (reference sequence). CDR3 bases: TGTGCCAGCAGCCCAACTAGCGGGGCAGCCTACAATGAGCAGTTCTTC. Amino acids: CASSPTSGAAYNEQFF.

The V call is TRBV6-5, the J call TRBJ2-2; 8 positions agree with TRBD2. CDR1 is MNHEY and CDR2 is SVGAGI in the germline V gene. The CDR3 has 13 residues. V dropped 5 bases and J dropped 7; count of bases not matched to a gene: 3. In nucleotides, the CDR3 is TGTGCCAGCAGTCCCGGGGGGGGCGGGGAGCTGTTTTTT. It yields the protein CASSPGGGGELFF.

The chain couples TRBV19 to TRBJ2-1; 7 nucleotides match TRBD1. Trimming at V came to 5 bases and at J to 4 bases, leaving 11 bases not matched to a gene. The CDR3 runs 16 residues. Germline-derived CDR1 and CDR2 are LNHDA and SQIVND (reference sequence). The CDR3 DNA is TGTGCCAGTAGTGATATTAGGGGGCGATCTTACAATGAGCAGTTCTTC. Protein product: CASSDIRGRSYNEQFF.

The chain has TRBV5-1 and TRBJ1-5, with a possible D match to TRBD1 (6 bases). Germline CDR1 is SGHRS and CDR2 is YFSETQ. Trimming removed 0 bases from V and 3 bases from J, with 10 bases in between. This CDR3 is built from 15 residues. CDR3 in amino acids: CASSLDDRYNQPQHF. The CDR3 nucleotides are TGCGCCAGCAGCTTGGACGACAGGTACAATCAGCCCCAGCATTTT.

The chain couples TRBV2 to TRBJ2-5; TRBD1 aligns across 8 bases. J lost 2 bases, V lost 5 bases, and 7 bases had no gene match. The CDR3 spans 15 residues. Per the germline V gene, CDR1 is SNHLY and CDR2 is FYNNEI. CDR3 protein: CASSQDRGVQETQYF. CDR3 bases: TGTGCCAGCAGTCAAGACAGGGGTGTTCAAGAGACCCAGTACTTC.

The chain couples TRBV9 to TRBJ2-7, with 9 bases that match TRBD2. The V and J ends lost 7 bases and 3 bases, in that order; junction bases with no gene match: 20. The CDR3 length is 18 residues. The V gene's germline CDR1 is SGDLS and CDR2 YYNGEE. CDR3: CASAPASLAGPDDYEQYF. The CDR3 DNA sequence: TGTGCCAGCGCGCCGGCTTCCCTAGCGGGGCCGGATGACTACGAGCAGTACTTC.

The chain has TRBV5-1 and TRBJ2-3; 13 nucleotides match TRBD2. This CDR3 has 18 amino acids. Per the germline V gene, CDR1 is SGHRS and CDR2 is YFSETQ. The V and J ends lost 2 bases and 0 bases, in that order; junction bases with no gene match: 6. CDR3: CASSFGTSGTSSTDTQYF. The CDR3, as DNA: TGCGCCAGCAGCTTCGGGACTAGCGGGACCTCTAGCACAGATACGCAGTATTTT.

The rearrangement uses TRBV18 and TRBJ1-5, with D possibly being TRBD1 (5 bases). The V gene's germline CDR1 is KGHSH and CDR2 LQKENI. This CDR3 is 13 amino acids long. Trimming took off 3 bases at V and 4 bases at J, with 7 bases between the two ends. CDR3 sequence (DNA): TGTGCCAGCTCACCGGACATGAATCAGCCCCAGCATTTT. Encoded protein: CASSPDMNQPQHF.

J is TRBJ2-7 and V is TRBV7-8; 13 nucleotides agree with TRBD2. V shed 0 bases, J shed 1 base, and the junction held 6 bases outside the gene matches. CDR3 length equals 18 residues. Germline CDR1 is SGHVS and CDR2 is FQNEAQ. The chain's CDR3 is CASSLALGLAGISYEQYF. In nucleotides, the CDR3 is TGTGCCAGCAGCTTAGCGCTGGGACTAGCGGGAATATCCTACGAGCAGTACTTC.

This clone is a singleton in its sample. The chain carries TRBV19 and TRBJ1-2; the D is unclear. This CDR3 spans 15 amino acids. V was cut by 5 bases and J by 4 bases, with 17 bases left in between. CDR1 is LNHDA and CDR2 is SQIVND in the germline V gene (reference sequence). The CDR3 reads CASSGEGGLRYGYTF. The DNA of the CDR3 is TGTGCCAGTAGTGGGGAAGGAGGTCTCCGCTATGGCTACACCTTC.

The chain carries TRBV5-1 and TRBJ2-3; the D gene is possibly TRBD1 (6 bases). Germline lookup yields CDR1 SGHRS and CDR2 YFSETQ. The ends were cut back, 5 bases at V and 6 bases at J, with 19 bases in the middle. The CDR3 length is 15 residues. This CDR3 is CASRGQGLPLDTQYF. In nucleotides, the CDR3 is TGCGCCAGCAGAGGGCAGGGGCTCCCCCTTGATACGCAGTATTTT.

The gene calls are TRBV3-1 (or the pseudogene TRBV3-2) and TRBJ1-5; D gene unclear. The CDR3 runs to 12 residues. The V gene lost 3 bases and the J gene lost 3 bases, with 3 bases spanning the gap. Germline assignment: CDR1 LGHDT and CDR2 YNNKEL (reference sequence). CDR3 nucleotide sequence: TGTGCCAGCAGCCACAACAATCAGCCCCAGCATTTT. Its translation: CASSHNNQPQHF.

The chain recombines TRBV5-1 with TRBJ2-2; 8 bases match TRBD2. CDR1 is SGHRS and CDR2 is YFSETQ in the germline V gene. The junction had 11 bases not matched to a gene; V was cut back by 8 bases and J by 5 bases. This CDR3 is 15 amino acids long. CDR3 sequence (DNA): TGCGCCAGTGAATTCGGGACTAGAGGGACCGGGGAGCTGTTTTTT. Residues: CASEFGTRGTGELFF.

The rearrangement links TRBV11-2 to TRBJ2-4, with D maybe TRBD2 (6 bases). The ends were cut back, 2 bases at V and 11 bases at J, with 22 bases in the middle. Germline V lookup: CDR1 SGHAT, CDR2 FQNNGV. This CDR3 is 16 amino acids long. CDR3 residues: CASSLSVAGSPGFQYF. As DNA, the CDR3 is TGTGCCAGCAGCTTAAGTGTCGCGGGATCTCCGGGCTTTCAGTACTTC.

About this clone itself: This sample also contains other DNA sequences that code for the same CDR3. V and J are TRBV5-1 and TRBJ1-4, with no clear D. CDR1 and CDR2 (germline): SGHRS, YFSETQ. The CDR3 covers 15 residues. Trimming stripped 0 bases from V and 1 base from J, with 7 bases between. CDR3 in amino acids: CASSLGRGTNEKLFF. For the CDR3, the DNA is TGCGCCAGCAGCTTGGGCCGGGGAACTAATGAAAAACTGTTTTTT.

This clone was seen only a few times. The sample has other DNA sequences that encode this CDR3 too. The chain recombines TRBV19 with TRBJ2-1, with 7 bases lining up with TRBD2. Losses at the gene ends were 6 bases for V and 1 base for J; bases not matched to a gene: 0. CDR1 is LNHDA and CDR2 is SQIVND in the germline V gene (reference sequence). The CDR3 has 13 residues. The chain's CDR3 is CASSGRSYNEQFF. The CDR3, as DNA: TGTGCCAGTAGCGGGAGGTCCTACAATGAGCAGTTCTTC.

This clone was seen only once. V gene TRBV9 combines with J gene TRBJ2-7, with D perhaps matching TRBD2 (6 bases). V lost 4 bases, J lost 0 bases, and 11 bases lay in between. Germline-derived CDR1 and CDR2 are SGDLS and YYNGEE. This CDR3 spans 14 amino acids. The DNA for the CDR3 is TGTGCCAGCAGCCCCTGGAGGGACTCCTACGAGCAGTACTTC. Protein product: CASSPWRDSYEQYF.